The clone carrying this T cell receptor (beta chain) showed up many times. This entry belongs to a study of T cells in Graves' hyperthyroidism and ophthalmopathy. This CDR3 has 14 amino acids. Trimming stripped 4 bases from V and 6 bases from J, with 14 bases between. Germline V CDR1 and CDR2: LGHDT, YNNKEL (reference sequence). TCR beta CDR3 regions were amplified from RNA. An initial round of RT-PCR targeting the TCR CDR3 relied on the HTBI primer set. TCRdb ran MiXCR on the multiplex PCR reads and lists one entry per CDR3 protein. The sample contains around 500,000 distinct CDR3 sequences, 14% of which appear only once.

The rearrangement uses TRBV3-1 and TRBJ2-3; D is uncertain. Sample: blood. The TCR originated in a middle-aged woman with Graves' hyperthyroidism. This CDR3 is CASSRGGISDTQYF. The DNA for the CDR3 is TGTGCCAGCAGCCGTGGTGGGATTTCTGATACGCAGTATTTT.